These 9 T cell receptor beta chains were all obtained from the same sample, sequenced in a study of shared T cell receptors in the human thymus. Assay used: immunoSEQ multiplex PCR; TCRdb lists only in-frame clones, some missing. The sample shows roughly 710,000 clones, roughly 88% of them seen only once. The sample was also reused in another study, on human thymus T cells.

Sequencing used thymocytes. These receptors were taken from a girl younger than two with a congenital heart defect.

The gene calls are TRBV10-3 and TRBJ1-2; 7 nucleotides match TRBD1. Germline CDR1 and CDR2: ENHRY and SYGVKD. Trimming cost V 5 bases and J 6 bases; bases outside gene matches: 9. The CDR3 contains 14 residues. The CDR3 DNA is TGTGCCATCAGTTCCGGGACAGTGATTGATGGCTACACCTTC. It codes for CAISSGTVIDGYTF.

The CDR3 reads CASRLTGAGNEQYF. CDR3 DNA sequence: TGTGCCAGCAGACTTACAGGGGCGGGTAACGAGCAGTACTTC. The chain couples TRBV11-2 to TRBJ2-7; the match to TRBD1 covers 7 bases. The germline CDR1 and CDR2 sequences are SGHAT and FQNNGV. V shed 6 bases, J shed 5 bases, and the junction held 10 bases outside the gene matches. CDR3 length: 14 amino acids. Looking up the rest from reference TRBV11-2 and TRBJ2-7 gives the full variable domain: EAGVAQSPRYKIIEKRQSVAFWCNPISGHATLYWYQQILGQGPKLLIQFQNNGVVDDSQLPKDRFSAERLKGVDSTLKIQPAKLEDSAVYLCASRLTGAGNEQYFGPGTRLTVT.

This clone was seen just once. This chain connects TRBV28 to TRBJ1-2; 7 nucleotides agree with TRBD1. The germline V gene has CDR1 MDHEN and CDR2 SYDVKM. The CDR3 is made up of 13 amino acids. V dropped 7 bases and J dropped 3; count of bases not matched to a gene: 5. The CDR3 bases are TGTGCCAGCACCCACACAGGGGACTATGGCTACACCTTC. Protein product: CASTHTGDYGYTF.

This clone appeared a few times. The V call is TRBV4-2, the J call TRBJ2-3, with 8 bases identical to TRBD2. Per the germline V gene, CDR1 is LGHNA and CDR2 is YNFKEQ. Trimming removed 0 bases from V and 3 bases from J; junction bases left unmatched: 11. This CDR3 has 18 amino acids. The CDR3 nucleotides read TGTGCCAGCAGCCAAGAAGTGTCGGGGGGGGTCGGGACAGATACGCAGTATTTT. Its protein is CASSQEVSGGVGTDTQYF.

This chain connects TRBV2 to TRBJ1-2; TRBD1 aligns across 7 bases. CDR3 size: 12 residues. Unmatched junction bases numbered 3, after V lost 6 bases and J lost 5 bases. The germline CDR1 and CDR2 sequences are SNHLY and FYNNEI. The chain's CDR3 is CASRWTGYGYTF. Here the CDR3 DNA reads TGTGCCAGCAGATGGACAGGTTATGGCTACACCTTC.

The CDR3 region has the DNA TGTGCCAGCAGGAGAGGGCCCACGACGTTTAATGAAAAACTGTTTTTT. Protein sequence: CASRRGPTTFNEKLFF. The chain combines TRBV2 with TRBJ1-4; D is uncertain. Germline V gene lookup returns CDR1 SNHLY and CDR2 FYNNEI. This CDR3 is 16 amino acids long. The V end was cut by 6 bases, the J end by 4 bases, with 18 bases between.

The chain uses TRBV5-8 and TRBJ1-5; 10 nucleotides align to TRBD1. CDR3 size: 17 residues. In germline, CDR1 is SGHTS, CDR2 YDEGEE. J was trimmed by 5 bases and V by 3 bases; bases with no gene match: 11. The CDR3 reads CASSSVTRDRGDQPQHF. In DNA form, the CDR3 reads TGTGCCAGCAGCTCGGTAACCCGGGACAGGGGCGATCAGCCCCAGCATTTT.

The V gene is TRBV5-1, the J gene TRBJ2-1; perhaps TRBD1 as D (6 bases). With 0 bases removed from V and 2 bases from J, the gap between germline ends came to 15 bases. Germline V gives CDR1 SGHRS, CDR2 YFSETQ. The length of the CDR3 is 17 residues. The CDR3 DNA sequence: TGCGCCAGCAGCTTGGGAATGAGGGACATCACCTACAATGAGCAGTTCTTC. Translating gives CASSLGMRDITYNEQFF.

The chain has TRBV7-8 and TRBJ1-1; tentative D call: TRBD1 (6 bases). Germline CDR1 reads SGHVS; CDR2 reads FQNEAQ. There are 12 residues in the CDR3. V lost 5 bases and J lost 5, with 9 bases in between. CDR3 in DNA: TGTGCCAGCAGCACGCAGGGGACTGAAGCTTTCTTT. Protein sequence: CASSTQGTEAFF.